These T cell receptor beta chains were read from a single sample in a study of spatial heterogeneity in lung cancer. From the 5' RACE reads, TCRdb called clonotypes with MiXCR, one entry per CDR3 protein. The sample contains 36,000 or so distinct CDR3 sequences, less than 5.5% of which appear only once. The sample was PBMCs, taken at surgery. These receptors were collected from a female donor with early-stage non-small cell lung cancer. Both conserved end residues are part of each CDR3. A D gene is named only where the DNA matches it firmly. Some rows have no size entry. The others give once, few or many, or a class for an expanded clone.

cdr3_aa cdr3_nt clone_size j_call v_call d_call
CASSQDLSAPPGTF TGCGCCAGCAGCCAAGATCTTAGCGCGCCCCCAGGCACCTTC many TRBJ1-2 TRBV4-3 NA
CATSSGLGADTQYF TGTGCCACCAGTAGTGGTCTTGGAGCAGATACGCAGTATTTT many TRBJ2-3 TRBV15 NA
CASSSPRGRGDTQYF TGTGCCAGCAGCTCCCCTAGGGGCCGGGGAGATACGCAGTATTTT few TRBJ2-3 TRBV11-2 NA
CASSLGLAGAVFTDTQYF TGTGCCAGCAGCTTGGGACTAGCGGGGGCCGTTTTCACAGATACGCAGTATTTT many TRBJ2-3 TRBV7-2 TRBD2
CASSLSGNIQYF TGTGCCAGCAGTTTATCAGGAAACATTCAGTACTTC many TRBJ2-4 TRBV12-3/TRBV12-4 NA
CASSLAQGAGVNTEAFF TGTGCCAGCAGCTTAGCCCAGGGGGCAGGGGTGAACACTGAAGCTTTCTTT many TRBJ1-1 TRBV13 TRBD1
CALSEELYEQYF TGTGCCTTGAGCGAAGAACTCTACGAGCAGTACTTC many TRBJ2-7 TRBV30 NA
CASSETGDTQYF TGTGCCAGCAGCGAAACGGGAGATACGCAGTATTTT few TRBJ2-3 TRBV7-9 NA
CSVEGGQTQYF TGCAGCGTTGAGGGGGGGCAGACCCAGTACTTC NA TRBJ2-5 TRBV29-1 NA
CASSLARGADTQYF TGTGCCAGCAGCCTTGCTAGGGGGGCAGATACGCAGTATTTT many TRBJ2-3 TRBV6-5 NA
CASSLTVSGGSSYEQYF TGTGCCAGCAGTTTAACAGTTAGCGGGGGAAGCTCCTACGAGCAGTACTTC many TRBJ2-7 TRBV28 TRBD2
CASSGASAPNTGELFF TGTGCCAGTAGTGGTGCGTCGGCTCCGAACACCGGGGAGCTGTTTTTT many TRBJ2-2 TRBV19 NA
CATSRDLDGYTF TGTGCCACCAGCAGAGATCTGGATGGCTACACCTTC many TRBJ1-2 TRBV15 NA
CASSLRGQPQHF TGTGCCAGCAGCTTGAGAGGTCAGCCCCAGCATTTT many TRBJ1-5 TRBV7-9 NA
CASSYSQYGELFF TGTGCCAGCAGCTATTCCCAGTACGGGGAGCTGTTTTTT many TRBJ2-2 TRBV11-3 NA
CASSQAGTAGNTIYF TGTGCCAGCAGCCAAGCCGGGACGGCCGGAAACACCATATATTTT NA TRBJ1-3 TRBV14 NA
CASSVGLAELQYF TGTGCCAGCAGCGTAGGACTAGCGGAGCTGCAGTACTTC NA TRBJ2-7 TRBV9 TRBD2
CASSSPSSTGVVDTQYF TGTGCCAGCAGTTCCCCGTCCTCGACAGGGGTGGTCGATACGCAGTATTTT many TRBJ2-3 TRBV28 TRBD1
CASSLDRGPFEQYF TGTGCCAGCAGCTTAGACAGGGGACCCTTCGAGCAGTACTTC NA TRBJ2-7 TRBV7-2 TRBD1
CASFSSGRDPDNEQFF TGTGCCAGCTTTTCTAGCGGGAGAGACCCGGACAATGAGCAGTTCTTC many TRBJ2-1 TRBV28 TRBD2
CASSLPGIAGIAGELFF TGTGCCAGCAGCTTACCCGGGATAGCGGGAATCGCCGGGGAGCTGTTTTTT many TRBJ2-2 TRBV7-8 TRBD2
CASNYVSGLNYGYTF TGTGCCAGTAACTATGTCTCGGGGTTGAACTATGGCTACACCTTC many TRBJ1-2 TRBV19 NA
CATSARVDGNQPQHF TGTGCCACCAGCGCCCGGGTTGACGGCAATCAGCCCCAGCATTTT few TRBJ1-5 TRBV15 NA
CSVSSDSYSNQPQHF TGCAGCGTCAGTAGCGACAGTTATAGCAATCAGCCCCAGCATTTT many TRBJ1-5 TRBV29-1 NA
CASSQDLFQETQYF TGTGCCAGCAGCCAAGACTTATTCCAAGAGACCCAGTACTTC many TRBJ2-5 TRBV4-2 NA
CSLLDRSKNIQYF TGCAGTTTATTGGACAGGAGCAAAAACATTCAGTACTTC NA TRBJ2-4 TRBV20-1 TRBD1
CASLAGGPVEQFF TGTGCCAGCCTAGCGGGAGGGCCAGTTGAGCAGTTCTTC many TRBJ2-1 TRBV6-6 TRBD2
CSARDPGQITDTQYF TGCAGTGCTAGAGACCCTGGACAGATCACAGATACGCAGTATTTT many TRBJ2-3 TRBV20-1 NA
CASSRDSTENTEAFF TGCGCCAGCAGCCGGGACAGCACGGAGAACACTGAAGCTTTCTTT many TRBJ1-1 TRBV4-3 TRBD1
CASSLGLAGVEQFF TGCGCCAGCAGCTTGGGACTAGCGGGAGTTGAGCAGTTCTTC few TRBJ2-1 TRBV5-1 TRBD2
CASSQGRNYGYTF TGCGCCAGCAGCCAAGGACGGAACTATGGCTACACCTTC many TRBJ1-2 TRBV4-1 NA
CASSRGRAQETQYF TGTGCCAGCAGCAGAGGGCGGGCTCAAGAGACCCAGTACTTC many TRBJ2-5 TRBV7-8 NA
CSARERTATAPGANVLTF TGCAGTGCTAGAGAACGGACGGCTACCGCGCCTGGGGCCAACGTCCTGACTTTC few TRBJ2-6 TRBV20-1 NA
CAITERGATEAFF TGTGCCATCACCGAGCGGGGGGCCACTGAAGCTTTCTTT many TRBJ1-1 TRBV10-3 NA
CASRPDHNSPLHF TGTGCCAGCAGACCTGACCATAATTCACCCCTCCACTTT many TRBJ1-6 TRBV12-3/TRBV12-4 NA
CSVEMSLAPLTDTQYF TGCAGCGTTGAAATGTCGCTAGCGCCCCTCACAGATACGCAGTATTTT many TRBJ2-3 TRBV29-1 NA
CASSNYAGNEQFF TGTGCCAGCAGCAACTATGCGGGCAATGAGCAGTTCTTC many TRBJ2-1 TRBV7-9 NA
CASIRDINQPQHF TGTGCCAGCATACGGGACATCAATCAACCCCAGCATTTT few TRBJ1-5 TRBV2 NA
CASSYTSGRYNEQFF TGTGCCAGCAGTTATACTAGCGGGAGGTACAATGAGCAGTTCTTC many TRBJ2-1 TRBV3-1 TRBD2
CSASTLQEFNQPQHF TGCAGTGCTAGCACCTTACAGGAGTTCAATCAGCCCCAGCATTTT many TRBJ1-5 TRBV20-1 NA
CASSGGQGVFGTEAFF TGTGCCAGCAGCGGAGGACAGGGAGTGTTTGGCACTGAAGCTTTCTTT medium-sized TRBJ1-1 TRBV2 TRBD1
CASSSREGQPQHF TGTGCCAGCAGTTCCAGGGAGGGTCAGCCCCAGCATTTT many TRBJ1-5 TRBV6-1 NA
CASRDKNTEAFF TGTGCCAGCAGGGACAAGAACACTGAAGCTTTCTTT many TRBJ1-1 TRBV27 NA
CASSPGGRLNTEAFF TGTGCCAGCAGCCCCGGGGGACGGCTTAACACTGAAGCTTTCTTT NA TRBJ1-1 TRBV6-6 NA
CASGGDRGTDTQYF TGTGCCAGTGGAGGGGACAGGGGCACAGATACGCAGTATTTT many TRBJ2-3 TRBV2 TRBD1
CATRRGDYTEAFF TGTGCCACCAGGAGGGGGGATTACACTGAAGCTTTCTTT many TRBJ1-1 TRBV24-1 NA
CASSPTGGNTEAFF TGTGCCAGCAGTCCTACAGGGGGTAACACTGAAGCTTTCTTT many TRBJ1-1 TRBV6-5 TRBD1
CASSHASSGELFF TGTGCCAGCAGCCACGCTAGCTCCGGGGAGCTGTTTTTT NA TRBJ2-2 TRBV7-6 NA
CASSLLTASQETQYF TGCGCCAGCAGCTTGCTCACGGCGAGCCAAGAGACCCAGTACTTC few TRBJ2-5 TRBV5-1 NA
CASPGTASYEQYF TGTGCCAGCCCCGGGACGGCGTCCTACGAGCAGTACTTC NA TRBJ2-7 TRBV11-3 NA
CASSQGQRAPRIQYF TGCGCCAGCAGCCAAGGCCAGCGGGCCCCAAGGATTCAGTACTTC few TRBJ2-4 TRBV4-3 NA